The 19 T cell receptor beta chains listed next were all sequenced from one sample in a study of a mutant IDH1 vaccine in newly diagnosed glioma. This sample's time point: baseline, week 1 (first vaccination visit). As for treatment: pre-vaccination baseline after standard-of-care therapy. TCRdb keeps only in-frame clones here, not all; method: immunoSEQ multiplex PCR. The data show tens of thousands of clones, with approximately 80% seen just once and about 21% held by the top ten. The sample here was PBMCs, taken from a glioma patient treated with radiotherapy, temozolomide or both. The receptor source for this set is a man aged 30 to 45 with glioma.

The chain carries TRBV19 and TRBJ1-4, with unresolved D. The V gene lost 6 bases and the J gene lost 5 bases, with 16 bases spanning the gap. In germline, CDR1 is LNHDA, CDR2 SQIVND (reference sequence). The CDR3 runs to 15 residues. The CDR3 bases are TGTGCCAGTAGGGGGAGAACAGCGAGAAATGAAAAACTGTTTTTT. Translation gives CASRGRTARNEKLFF.

The rearrangement links TRBV28 to TRBJ1-1; D perhaps matches TRBD1 (6 bases). Deletions cut 3 bases from V and 9 bases from J, with 17 bases between. Germline CDR1 reads MDHEN; CDR2 reads SYDVKM. The CDR3 is made up of 14 amino acids. This CDR3 reads CASSLRGRGPQAFF. The CDR3 DNA reads TGTGCCAGCAGTTTGAGGGGTCGGGGGCCACAAGCTTTCTTT.

V usage is TRBV7-3 and J usage is TRBJ2-1; D remains unclear. This CDR3 has 16 residues. Trimming took off 0 bases at V and 0 bases at J, with 9 bases between the two ends. The germline V gene has CDR1 SGHTA and CDR2 FQGTGA. DNA for the CDR3: TGTGCCAGCAGCTTAACTGGCGAGAGCTCCTACAATGAGCAGTTCTTC. Its protein is CASSLTGESSYNEQFF.

The J gene is TRBJ1-2, the V gene TRBV9; 9 bases agree with TRBD1. V gave up 4 bases and J gave up 6 bases; unmatched junction bases: 10. CDR1 and CDR2 from the germline V gene are SGDLS and YYNGEE. This CDR3 is 15 amino acids long. DNA for the CDR3: TGTGCCAGCAGCAAAAAACCCGGGACAGGGAATGGCTACACCTTC. Protein sequence: CASSKKPGTGNGYTF.

This sequence joins TRBV18 and TRBJ2-3, with D tentatively TRBD2 (6 bases). From germline, CDR1 is KGHSH and CDR2 LQKENI. Trimming took 2 bases from V and 7 from J, leaving 7 bases between them. The CDR3 consists of 12 residues. The CDR3 spells CASSPGDYTQYF. In nucleotides, the CDR3 is TGTGCCAGCTCACCAGGGGACTATACGCAGTATTTT.

The chain uses TRBV6-1 and TRBJ1-1, with 8 bases fitting TRBD1. From germline, CDR1 is MNHNS and CDR2 SASEGT. After removal of 6 bases from V and 6 bases from J, the junction contained 3 bases not matched to a gene. This CDR3 spans 12 amino acids. CDR3 in amino acids: CASRQGVAEAFF. In DNA form, the CDR3 reads TGTGCCAGCAGACAGGGGGTAGCTGAAGCTTTCTTT.

This chain uses TRBV5-6 with TRBJ2-5; the match to TRBD1 covers 7 bases. J gave up 4 bases and V 3 bases, and 6 bases lay outside the gene matches. CDR1 SGHDT and CDR2 YYEEEE come from the germline V gene. This CDR3 spans 14 amino acids. CDR3 amino acids: CASSSRQGRETQYF. The CDR3 nucleotides read TGTGCCAGCAGCTCGAGACAGGGAAGAGAGACCCAGTACTTC.

The rearrangement joins TRBV6-5 to TRBJ1-1; possibly TRBD1 for D (5 bases). The CDR3 loop spans 15 amino acids. Per germline, CDR1 MNHEY and CDR2 SVGAGI. V was trimmed by 3 bases and J by 10 bases, leaving 21 bases between them. Here the CDR3 reads CASSYGRGTSSGAFF. The CDR3 DNA sequence: TGTGCCAGCAGTTATGGCCGGGGGACCTCAAGTGGAGCTTTCTTT.

V and J are TRBV30 and TRBJ1-4, with D uncertain. The CDR3 length is 12 residues. Germline V gives CDR1 GTSNPN, CDR2 SVGIG (reference sequence). V was pared by 5 bases and J by 8 bases, with 12 bases between. CDR3 in amino acids: CAWSSGSEKLFF. The DNA for the CDR3 is TGTGCCTGGTCCTCCGGCTCCGAAAAACTGTTTTTT.

The CDR3 coding sequence is TGTGCCAGCAGCACCAGGGGGCGGAACGAGCAGTACTTC. It yields the protein CASSTRGRNEQYF. The rearrangement joins TRBV11-2 to TRBJ2-7; the match to TRBD1 covers 8 bases. Germline V gene data show CDR1 as SGHAT and CDR2 as FQNNGV. There are 13 residues in the CDR3. V trimming: 5 bases; J trimming: 5 bases; junction bases outside the gene matches: 5.

The V and J genes are TRBV7-9 and TRBJ1-5, with 7 bases lining up with TRBD1. This CDR3 comprises 15 residues. The V gene's germline CDR1 is SEHNR and CDR2 FQNEAQ (reference sequence). V dropped 5 bases and J dropped 7; count of bases not matched to a gene: 11. DNA for the CDR3: TGTGCCAGCAGCGCAAGTACAGGGGTGGAGCAGCCCCAGCATTTT. This gives the protein CASSASTGVEQPQHF.

This chain uses TRBV19 with TRBJ2-1; TRBD2 aligns across 9 bases. After removal of 3 bases from V and 9 bases from J, the junction contained 12 bases not matched to a gene. From germline, CDR1 is LNHDA and CDR2 SQIVND (reference sequence). The CDR3 extends over 16 amino acids. The CDR3 DNA sequence: TGTGCCAGTAGTATTCTCTGGCGGGGGGGCCTTGGTGAGCAGTTCTTC. Translated: CASSILWRGGLGEQFF.

The chain recombines TRBV5-1 with TRBJ2-1; 9 nucleotides align to TRBD1. Germline V lookup: CDR1 SGHRS, CDR2 YFSETQ. The V gene end was trimmed by 4 bases and the J gene end by 1 base; junction bases not matched to a gene: 3. The CDR3 loop spans 15 amino acids. The CDR3, as DNA: TGCGCCAGCAGCCCGGGACAGGGATCCTACAATGAGCAGTTCTTC. Its translation is CASSPGQGSYNEQFF.

A single count supports this clone. V is TRBV9 and J is TRBJ2-1; 11 bases fit TRBD2. There are 13 residues in the CDR3. From germline, CDR1 is SGDLS and CDR2 YYNGEE. V was pared by 6 bases and J by 9 bases, with 5 bases of the junction left unmatched. The CDR3 DNA reads as TGTGCCAGCAATAGCGGGAGGGCGGGTGAGCAGTTCTTC. Translated: CASNSGRAGEQFF.

This chain joins TRBV10-1 and TRBJ2-1; D is undetermined. The CDR3 totals 12 residues. Germline V gene data show CDR1 as WNHNN and CDR2 as SYGVQD (reference sequence). The ends were cut back, 0 bases at V and 12 bases at J, with 9 bases in the middle. CDR3 sequence: CASSESTDGQFF. CDR3 coding DNA: TGCGCCAGCAGTGAGTCGACCGACGGGCAGTTCTTC.

The J gene is TRBJ2-1, the V gene TRBV11-3; D remains ambiguous. CDR1 is SGHNT and CDR2 is YENEEA in the germline V gene. Deletions cut 4 bases from V and 3 bases from J, with 10 bases between. This CDR3 region has 14 residues. The CDR3 sequence: CASSSLGNYNEQFF. In nucleotides, the CDR3 is TGTGCCAGCAGCTCTCTGGGTAACTACAATGAGCAGTTCTTC.

This clone was counted a few times. For the CDR3, the DNA is TGTGCCAGCATCCCAGGACAGACTCCGAACACCGGGGAGCTGTTTTTT. As protein: CASIPGQTPNTGELFF. This sequence joins TRBV7-9 and TRBJ2-2; TRBD1 might be the D (6 bases). Trimming stripped 7 bases from V and 0 bases from J, with 15 bases between. Per germline, CDR1 SEHNR and CDR2 FQNEAQ (reference sequence). There are 16 residues in the CDR3.

V is TRBV4-1 and J is TRBJ1-1; D remains ambiguous. This CDR3 contains 15 residues. Deletions cut 0 bases from V and 1 base from J, with 9 bases between. CDR1 is MGHRA, CDR2 YSYEKL, per germline. The CDR3 sequence: CASSQEKARNTEAFF. The CDR3, as DNA: TGCGCCAGCAGCCAAGAAAAGGCGAGGAACACTGAAGCTTTCTTT.

This sequence joins TRBV5-4 and TRBJ2-7, with TRBD1 identical over 8 bases. The CDR3 contains 14 residues. The J segment lost 5 bases and the V segment lost 1 base, leaving 5 bases of the junction unmatched. The germline gives CDR1 SGHNT, CDR2 YYREEE (reference sequence). CDR3 protein: CASSLNAGGNEQYF. CDR3 coding DNA: TGTGCCAGCAGCTTGAATGCAGGGGGCAACGAGCAGTACTTC. Filled out from reference TRBV5-4 and TRBJ2-7, the complete variable domain reads ETGVTQSPTHLIKTRGQQVTLRCSSQSGHNTVSWYQQALGQGPQFIFQYYREEENGRGNFPPRFSGLQFPNYSSELNVNALELDDSALYLCASSLNAGGNEQYFGPGTRLTVT.